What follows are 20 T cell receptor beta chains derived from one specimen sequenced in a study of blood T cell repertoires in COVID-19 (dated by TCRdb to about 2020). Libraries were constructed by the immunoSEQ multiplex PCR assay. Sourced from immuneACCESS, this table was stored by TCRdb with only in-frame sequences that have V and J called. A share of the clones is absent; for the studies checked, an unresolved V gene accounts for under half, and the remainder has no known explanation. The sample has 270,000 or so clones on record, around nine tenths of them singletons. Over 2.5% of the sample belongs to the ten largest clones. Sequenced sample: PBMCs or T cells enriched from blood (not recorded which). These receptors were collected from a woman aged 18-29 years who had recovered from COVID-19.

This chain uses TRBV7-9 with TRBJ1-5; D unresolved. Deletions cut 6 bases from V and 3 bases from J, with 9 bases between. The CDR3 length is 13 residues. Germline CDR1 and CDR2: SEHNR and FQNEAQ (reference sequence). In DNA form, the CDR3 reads TGTGCCAGCAGTCCATCCCCCAATCAGCCCCAGCATTTT. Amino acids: CASSPSPNQPQHF.

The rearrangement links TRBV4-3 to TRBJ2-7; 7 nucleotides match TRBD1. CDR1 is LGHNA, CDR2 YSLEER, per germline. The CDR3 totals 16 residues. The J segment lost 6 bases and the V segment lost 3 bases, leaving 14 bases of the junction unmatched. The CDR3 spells CASSHLTRQGGREQYF. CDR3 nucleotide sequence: TGCGCCAGCAGCCACCTTACCCGACAGGGTGGTCGCGAGCAGTACTTC.

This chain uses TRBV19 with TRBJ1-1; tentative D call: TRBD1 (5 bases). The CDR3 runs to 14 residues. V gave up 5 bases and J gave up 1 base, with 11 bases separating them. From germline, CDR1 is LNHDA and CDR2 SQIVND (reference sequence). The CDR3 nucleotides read TGTGCCAGTAGTTCATGGGGGGGGAACACTGAAGCTTTCTTT. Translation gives CASSSWGGNTEAFF.

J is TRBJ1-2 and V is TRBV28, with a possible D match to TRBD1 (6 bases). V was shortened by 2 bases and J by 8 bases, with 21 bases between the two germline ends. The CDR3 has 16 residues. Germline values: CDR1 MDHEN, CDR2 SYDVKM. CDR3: CASSLDAGTQMRGYTF. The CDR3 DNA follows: TGTGCCAGCAGTTTAGACGCAGGGACACAAATGAGGGGCTACACCTTC.

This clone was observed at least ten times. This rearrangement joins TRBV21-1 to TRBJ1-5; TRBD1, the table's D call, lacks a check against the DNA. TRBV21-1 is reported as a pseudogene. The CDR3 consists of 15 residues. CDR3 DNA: TGTGCCAGCAAACCGGGACAGTTTAGCAATCAGCCCCAGCATTTT. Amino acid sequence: CASKPGQFSNQPQHF.

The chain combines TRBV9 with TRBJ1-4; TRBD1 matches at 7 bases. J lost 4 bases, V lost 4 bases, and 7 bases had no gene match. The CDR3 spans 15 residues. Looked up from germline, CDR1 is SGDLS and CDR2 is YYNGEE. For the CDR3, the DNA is TGTGCCAGCAGCAGAGGGGACAGAGATAATGAAAAACTGTTTTTT. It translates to CASSRGDRDNEKLFF.

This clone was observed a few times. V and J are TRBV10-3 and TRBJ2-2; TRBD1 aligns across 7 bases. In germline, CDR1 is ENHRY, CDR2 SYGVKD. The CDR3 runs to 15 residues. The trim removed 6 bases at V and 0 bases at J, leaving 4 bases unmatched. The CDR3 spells CAIRTDRANTGELFF. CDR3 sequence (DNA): TGTGCCATCAGGACAGACAGGGCGAACACCGGGGAGCTGTTTTTT.

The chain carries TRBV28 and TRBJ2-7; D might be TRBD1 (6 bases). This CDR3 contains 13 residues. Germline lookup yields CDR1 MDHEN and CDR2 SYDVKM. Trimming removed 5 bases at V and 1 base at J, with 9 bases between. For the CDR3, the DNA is TGTGCCAGCAGTGGACAGTTATCCTACGAGCAGTACTTC. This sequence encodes CASSGQLSYEQYF.

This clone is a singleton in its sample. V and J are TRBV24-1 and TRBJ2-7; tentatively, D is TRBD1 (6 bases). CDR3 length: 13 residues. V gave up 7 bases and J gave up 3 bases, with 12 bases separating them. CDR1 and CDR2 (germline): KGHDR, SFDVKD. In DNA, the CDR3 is TGTGCCACCAGCCGGGACACCAACTACGAGCAGTACTTC. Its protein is CATSRDTNYEQYF.

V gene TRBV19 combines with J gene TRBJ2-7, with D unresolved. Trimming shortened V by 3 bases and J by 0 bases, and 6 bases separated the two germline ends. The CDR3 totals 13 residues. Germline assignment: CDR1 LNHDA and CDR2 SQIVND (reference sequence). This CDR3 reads CASSMATSYEQYF. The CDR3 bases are TGTGCCAGTAGTATGGCCACCTCCTACGAGCAGTACTTC.

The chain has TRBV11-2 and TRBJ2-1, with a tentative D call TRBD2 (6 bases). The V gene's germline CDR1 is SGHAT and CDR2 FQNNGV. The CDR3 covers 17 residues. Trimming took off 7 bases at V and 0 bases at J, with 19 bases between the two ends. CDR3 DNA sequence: TGTGCCAGCATCGTGGCCAGCGGGTTTAGCTCCTACAATGAGCAGTTCTTC. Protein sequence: CASIVASGFSSYNEQFF.

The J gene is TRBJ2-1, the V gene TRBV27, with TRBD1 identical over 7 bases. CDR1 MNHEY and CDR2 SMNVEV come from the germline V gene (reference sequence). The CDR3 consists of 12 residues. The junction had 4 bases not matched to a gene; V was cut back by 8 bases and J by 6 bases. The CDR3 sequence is CASWDRGNEQFF. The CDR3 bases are TGTGCCAGCTGGGACAGAGGCAATGAGCAGTTCTTC.

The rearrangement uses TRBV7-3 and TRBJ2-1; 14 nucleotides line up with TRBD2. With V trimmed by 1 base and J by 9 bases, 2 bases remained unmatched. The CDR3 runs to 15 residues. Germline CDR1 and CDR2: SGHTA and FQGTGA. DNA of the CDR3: TGTGCCAGCAGCTTAAGACTAGCGGGAGGGGGTGAGCAGTTCTTC. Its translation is CASSLRLAGGGEQFF.

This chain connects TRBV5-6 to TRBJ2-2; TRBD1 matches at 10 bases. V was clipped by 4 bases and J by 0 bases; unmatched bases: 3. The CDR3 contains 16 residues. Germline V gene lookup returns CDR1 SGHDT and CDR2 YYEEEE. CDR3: CASSPGQGANTGELFF. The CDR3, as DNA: TGTGCCAGCAGCCCTGGACAGGGGGCGAACACCGGGGAGCTGTTTTTT.

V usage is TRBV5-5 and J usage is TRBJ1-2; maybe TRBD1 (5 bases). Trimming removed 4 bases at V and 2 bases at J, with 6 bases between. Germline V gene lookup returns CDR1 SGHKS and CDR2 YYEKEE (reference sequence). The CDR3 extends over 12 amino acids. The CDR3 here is CASSGGNYGYTF. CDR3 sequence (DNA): TGTGCCAGCAGCGGGGGGAACTATGGCTACACCTTC.

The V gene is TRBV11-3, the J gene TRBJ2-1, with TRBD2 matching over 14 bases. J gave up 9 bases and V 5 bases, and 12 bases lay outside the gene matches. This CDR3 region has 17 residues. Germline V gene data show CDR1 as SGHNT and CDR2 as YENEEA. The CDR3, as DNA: TGTGCCAGCAGCCACCCAGGGACTAGCGGGGGCGGGATTGAGCAGTTCTTC. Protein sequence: CASSHPGTSGGGIEQFF. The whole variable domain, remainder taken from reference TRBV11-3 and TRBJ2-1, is EAGVVQSPRYKIIEKKQPVAFWCNPISGHNTLYWYLQNLGQGPELLIRYENEEAVDDSQLPKDRFSAERLKGVDSTLKIQPAELGDSAVYLCASSHPGTSGGGIEQFFGPGTRLTVL.

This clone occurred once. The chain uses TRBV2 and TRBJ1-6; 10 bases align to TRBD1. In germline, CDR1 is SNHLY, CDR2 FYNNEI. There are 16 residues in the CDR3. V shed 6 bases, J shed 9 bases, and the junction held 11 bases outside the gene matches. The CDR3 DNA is TGTGCCAGCAGGGGGGACAGGGGTCTCATATCTTCACCCCTCCACTTT. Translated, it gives CASRGDRGLISSPLHF.

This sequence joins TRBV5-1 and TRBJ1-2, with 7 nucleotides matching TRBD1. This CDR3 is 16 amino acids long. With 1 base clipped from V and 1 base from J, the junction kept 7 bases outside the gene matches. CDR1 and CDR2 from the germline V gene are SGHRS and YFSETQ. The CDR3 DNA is TGCGCCAGCAGCTTGTTTGCGGGACAGAGTAACTATGGCTACACCTTC. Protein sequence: CASSLFAGQSNYGYTF.

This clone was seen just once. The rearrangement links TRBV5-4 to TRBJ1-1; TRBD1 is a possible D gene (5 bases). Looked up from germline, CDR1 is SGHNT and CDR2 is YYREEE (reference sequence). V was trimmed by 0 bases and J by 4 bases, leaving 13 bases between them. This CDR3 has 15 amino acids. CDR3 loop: CASSLDGGQGTEAFF. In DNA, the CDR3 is TGTGCCAGCAGCTTGGATGGTGGTCAGGGCACTGAAGCTTTCTTT.

CDR3 bases: TGTGCCACCAGCACCCAAGGGGGAGGGGTAAACATTCAGTACTTC. Protein: CATSTQGGGVNIQYF. The chain carries TRBV15 and TRBJ2-4, with D maybe TRBD2 (7 bases). V dropped 4 bases and J dropped 6 bases, with 16 bases sitting between them. CDR3 length: 15 residues. The germline CDR1 and CDR2 sequences are LNHNV and YYDKDF (reference sequence).